What follows are 29 T cell receptor beta chains derived from one specimen sequenced in a study of CD8+CD57+ T cells in acquired aplastic anemia (dated by TCRdb to between 2017 and 2018). Flow cytometry had shown CD8+CD57+ cell expansion in the patients selected for sequencing. Sequenced using an Illumina HiSeq 2000. Genomic DNA was used as template for profiling of TCR beta VDJ combinations and CDR3 sequences. TCRdb's own reprocessing of the public reads used fastp at Q25 and MiXCR and kept productive beta chains. Every entry covers one CDR3 protein and lists the most common genes and DNA from its rows. This sample gives under 250,000 distinct CDR3 sequences in total; about 44% of them show up just once. In total, the top ten clones hold under 9% of the sample. Sequenced material: sorted CD4+, CD8+, or CD8+CD57+ T cells (not recorded which) from PBMCs. These receptor sequences come from a human donor with aplastic anemia.

Only a few counts were recorded for this clonotype. This chain connects TRBV12-3 or TRBV12-4 to TRBJ1-2; 10 positions match TRBD1. CDR3 size: 13 residues. V was pared by 3 bases and J by 7 bases, with 2 bases of the junction left unmatched. The CDR3 loop is CASSLGQGFGYTF. Here the CDR3 DNA reads TGTGCCAGCAGTTTGGGACAGGGGTTTGGCTACACCTTC.

With regard to this clonotype: The junction does not match germline at one end; this may be a read error. J is TRBJ2-2 and V is TRBV10-3, with 7 bases that match TRBD1. CDR3 length equals 15 residues. The V gene's germline CDR1 is ENHRY and CDR2 SYGVKD. The DNA for the CDR3 is TGTGCCATCAGTGAGTCGGGACAGAACACCAGGGAGCTGTTTTTT. Translated: CAISESGQNTRELFF.

This clonotype was counted at least ten times. The chain carries TRBV20-1 and TRBJ2-2; 8 positions match TRBD2. The trim removed 4 bases at V and 3 bases at J, leaving 7 bases unmatched. CDR1 DFQATT and CDR2 SNEGSKA come from the germline V gene (reference sequence). This CDR3 comprises 15 residues. The CDR3, as DNA: TGCAGTGCTAACGAAGCGGGGGTACACACCGGGGAGCTGTTTTTT. Protein product: CSANEAGVHTGELFF.

The chain links TRBV5-1 to TRBJ2-2; a weak D match, TRBD2 (5 bases). In germline, CDR1 is SGHRS, CDR2 YFSETQ. The ends were cut back, 4 bases at V and 1 base at J, with 8 bases in the middle. The CDR3 is 14 residues long. CDR3 nucleotides: TGCGCCAGCAGCGGACGGGAGAACACCGGGGAGCTGTTTTTT. Protein sequence: CASSGRENTGELFF.

This clonotype was counted many times. The chain couples TRBV5-6 to TRBJ1-5; D possibly corresponds to TRBD1 (6 bases). Germline CDR1 is SGHDT and CDR2 is YYEEEE. V lost 0 bases and J 7 bases, leaving 11 bases between the germline ends. This CDR3 comprises 14 residues. CDR3 nucleotides: TGTGCCAGCAGCTTGGCACAGGGAAGGCAGCCCCAGCATTTT. It specifies CASSLAQGRQPQHF.

Remarks on this clonotype: At one end, the junction sequence differs from germline, possibly due to a read error. This chain uses TRBV7-2 with TRBJ1-3, with 8 bases matching TRBD1. Germline CDR1 reads SGHTA; CDR2 reads FQGNSA. This CDR3 is built from 15 residues. The CDR3, as DNA: TGCGCCAGCAGCTTGACGACAGGGGCTGGAAACACCATATATTTT. It specifies CASSLTTGAGNTIYF.

The chain uses TRBV25-1 and TRBJ1-2; D remains unclear. Trimming shortened V by 5 bases and J by 6 bases, and 19 bases separated the two germline ends. The CDR3 is 15 amino acids. Germline values: CDR1 MGHDK, CDR2 SYGVNS. CDR3 DNA sequence: TGTGCCAGCAGTAGGGCCGTCGGCGGGGTGGATGGCTACACCTTC. It specifies CASSRAVGGVDGYTF.

In regard to this clonotype: This may be a read error, as it is one base from a much larger clone. This chain uses TRBV15 with TRBJ2-5, with D possibly TRBD2 on 6 matching bases. V was shortened by 5 bases and J by 6 bases, with 13 bases between the two germline ends. Looked up from germline, CDR1 is LNHNV and CDR2 is YYDKDF (reference sequence). This CDR3 spans 13 amino acids. CDR3 nucleotides: TGTGCCACCAGCGGTACGGCGGGGAAGACCCAGTACTTC. Translated: CATSGTAGKTQYF. The whole variable domain, remainder taken from reference TRBV15 and TRBJ2-5, is DAMVIQNPRYQVTQFGKPVTLSCSQTLNHNVMYWYQQKSSQAPKLLFHYYDKDFNNEADTPDNFQSRRPNTSFCFLDIRSPGLGDTAMYLCATSGTAGKTQYFGPGTRLLVL.

The chain recombines TRBV6-6 with TRBJ1-3; D is undetermined. From germline, CDR1 is MNHNY and CDR2 SVGAGI (reference sequence). This CDR3 comprises 15 residues. Trimming shortened V by 10 bases and J by 0 bases, and 16 bases separated the two germline ends. CDR3 DNA sequence: TGTGCCACCGATCACCGGGGTAACTCTGGAAACACCATATATTTT. Translated, it gives CATDHRGNSGNTIYF.

Notes on this clonotype: Since the CDR3 does not end with the conserved phenylalanine or tryptophan, this likely comes from a read error. J is TRBJ2-1 and V is TRBV19; D gene unclear. The CDR3 contains 15 residues. Per the germline V gene, CDR1 is LNHDA and CDR2 is SQIVND (reference sequence). As DNA, the CDR3 is TGTGCCAGTAGTATAGAGGCTACCTCCTACAATGTGCAGTTCTCC. As protein: CASSIEATSYNVQFS.

The rearrangement joins TRBV10-3 to TRBJ2-1; D is undetermined. This CDR3 region has 14 residues. V dropped 4 bases and J dropped 6 bases, with 13 bases sitting between them. Germline V gene lookup returns CDR1 ENHRY and CDR2 SYGVKD. CDR3 sequence (DNA): TGTGCCATCAGTGGAGTGGGTGGTTTCAATGAGCAGTTCTTC. Its protein product is CAISGVGGFNEQFF.

The J gene is TRBJ1-2, the V gene TRBV9; the match to TRBD1 covers 11 bases. Trimming removed 2 bases from V and 8 bases from J; junction bases left unmatched: 5. The CDR3 consists of 14 residues. Germline CDR1 is SGDLS and CDR2 is YYNGEE. In DNA form, the CDR3 reads TGTGCCAGCAGCGTCGCGGACAGGGGGCTCGGCTACACCTTC. Translation: CASSVADRGLGYTF.

The V call is TRBV12-3 or TRBV12-4, the J call TRBJ1-5; no definite D call. The CDR3 spans 14 residues. Trimming removed 3 bases from V and 0 bases from J, with 6 bases in between. The CDR3 region is CASSFGLSNQPQHF. The CDR3 DNA follows: TGTGCCAGCAGTTTTGGGCTTAGCAATCAGCCCCAGCATTTT.

The chain couples TRBV19 to TRBJ2-1; D is unclear. V was cut by 0 bases and J by 5 bases, with 8 bases left in between. The CDR3 spans 14 residues. CDR1 and CDR2 from the germline V gene are LNHDA and SQIVND (reference sequence). The CDR3 DNA sequence: TGTGCCAGTAGTATAGATTGGCCGAACAATGAGCAGTTCTTC. It encodes CASSIDWPNNEQFF. Complete variable domain (other parts from reference TRBV19 and TRBJ2-1): DGGITQSPKYLFRKEGQNVTLSCEQNLNHDAMYWYRQDPGQGLRLIYYSQIVNDFQKGDIAEGYSVSREKKESFPLTVTSAQKNPTAFYLCASSIDWPNNEQFFGPGTRLTVL.

The chain combines TRBV7-9 with TRBJ2-5, with D perhaps matching TRBD1 (6 bases). This CDR3 contains 14 residues. From germline, CDR1 is SEHNR and CDR2 FQNEAQ (reference sequence). With 5 bases removed from V and 2 bases from J, the gap between germline ends came to 12 bases. The chain's CDR3 is CASSPQGLQETQYF. Here the CDR3 DNA reads TGTGCCAGCAGCCCACAGGGCCTACAAGAGACCCAGTACTTC. Supplemented by reference TRBV7-9 and TRBJ2-5, the full variable domain reads DTGVSQNPRHKITKRGQNVTFRCDPISEHNRLYWYRQTLGQGPEFLTYFQNEAQLEKSRLLSDRFSAERPKGSFSTLEIQRTEQGDSAMYLCASSPQGLQETQYFGPGTRLLVL.

This clonotype was seen at least ten times. A junction boundary mismatches the germline segment, possibly from a read error. The chain combines TRBV6-6 with TRBJ2-7, with TRBD1 identical over 7 bases. The CDR3 is 13 residues long. Germline V gene lookup returns CDR1 MNHNY and CDR2 SVGAGI (reference sequence). CDR3 DNA sequence: TGTGCCAGCAGTTACAAGGGACAGCCAAAAGATCGCTTC. Its translation is CASSYKGQPKDRF.

This clonotype was picked up many times. The gene calls are TRBV29-1 and TRBJ2-1, with 16 positions matching TRBD2. V was pared by 6 bases and J by 5 bases, with 13 bases of the junction left unmatched. Germline V lookup: CDR1 SQVTM, CDR2 ANQGSEA. The CDR3 is made up of 18 amino acids. CDR3 loop: CSVAGLAGGPGWHNEQFF. CDR3 DNA: TGCAGCGTAGCGGGACTAGCGGGAGGGCCCGGTTGGCACAATGAGCAGTTCTTC.

The table lists this clonotype with many counts. The chain combines TRBV7-8 with TRBJ1-1; D is undetermined. Trimming stripped 2 bases from V and 7 bases from J, with 11 bases between. CDR1 and CDR2 (germline): SGHVS, FQNEAQ. This CDR3 is 13 amino acids long. The CDR3 region has the DNA TGTGCCAGCAGCTTATTTGACCCCGGTGAAGCTTTCTTT. It codes for CASSLFDPGEAFF.

The V gene is TRBV24-1, the J gene TRBJ2-5; perhaps D is TRBD1 or TRBD2 (5 bases each). This CDR3 has 15 amino acids. The V end was cut by 3 bases, the J end by 2 bases, with 12 bases between. CDR1 and CDR2 from the germline V gene are KGHDR and SFDVKD. The CDR3 sequence is CATSDGTWTQETQYF. CDR3 coding DNA: TGTGCCACCAGTGATGGGACGTGGACTCAAGAGACCCAGTACTTC.

This clonotype was counted at least ten times. For the CDR3, the DNA is TGTGCCAGCAGCCATAAAGCTAACTATGGCTACACCTTC. Its translation: CASSHKANYGYTF. The chain has TRBV3-1 and TRBJ1-2; unclear D gene. Germline CDR1 reads LGHDT; CDR2 reads YNNKEL (reference sequence). Trimming took off 3 bases at V and 0 bases at J, with 5 bases between the two ends. This CDR3 is built from 13 residues.

This clonotype was seen a few times. The rearrangement uses TRBV3-1 and TRBJ1-2; D is possibly TRBD1 (5 bases). The germline V and J ends were trimmed by 0 bases and 3 bases, with 11 bases remaining between them. Looked up from germline, CDR1 is LGHDT and CDR2 is YNNKEL (reference sequence). The CDR3 length is 15 residues. The CDR3: CASSQDTGTDYGYTF. CDR3 DNA: TGTGCCAGCAGCCAAGATACGGGGACCGACTATGGCTACACCTTC.

This sequence joins TRBV12-3 or TRBV12-4 and TRBJ2-1, with 11 bases aligning to TRBD2. J lost 6 bases, V lost 4 bases, and 8 bases had no gene match. The CDR3 has 16 residues. The CDR3 loop reads CASSSRGLAEVNEQFF. Here the CDR3 DNA reads TGTGCCAGCAGTTCAAGGGGACTAGCGGAAGTCAATGAGCAGTTCTTC.

This clonotype was counted between two and nine times. The chain couples TRBV15 to TRBJ2-7, with D maybe TRBD1 (6 bases). The CDR3 covers 16 residues. Germline-derived CDR1 and CDR2 are LNHNV and YYDKDF (reference sequence). Deletions cut 0 bases from V and 3 bases from J, with 15 bases between. Here the CDR3 reads CATSRDSRGTYYEQYF. DNA of the CDR3: TGTGCCACCAGCAGAGATTCAAGGGGGACCTACTACGAGCAGTACTTC.

The chain recombines TRBV10-3 with TRBJ1-5, with D perhaps TRBD1 (5 bases). The CDR3 sequence is 12 residues long. Trimming took off 3 bases at V and 11 bases at J, with 11 bases between the two ends. In germline, CDR1 is ENHRY, CDR2 SYGVKD. CDR3 residues: CAISDQGLAQHF. The CDR3 DNA follows: TGTGCCATCAGTGATCAGGGTTTGGCCCAGCATTTT.

This clonotype was detected ten times or more. V gene TRBV15 combines with J gene TRBJ2-1; D remains ambiguous. This CDR3 is built from 17 residues. Trimming left V 0 bases short and J 2 bases short, with 14 bases between. Per the germline V gene, CDR1 is LNHNV and CDR2 is YYDKDF (reference sequence). CDR3 region: CATSRDGSGSPYNEQFF. Here the CDR3 DNA reads TGTGCCACCAGCAGAGATGGGTCTGGTTCCCCCTACAATGAGCAGTTCTTC.

The rearrangement uses TRBV9 and TRBJ1-1, with D possibly matching TRBD1 (6 bases). Looked up from germline, CDR1 is SGDLS and CDR2 is YYNGEE. This CDR3 contains 17 residues. V lost 4 bases, J lost 0 bases, and 19 bases lay in between. The CDR3 bases are TGTGCCAGCAGCCCGACCCGCCCGACAGGCTTGAACACTGAAGCTTTCTTT. Its translation: CASSPTRPTGLNTEAFF.

This clonotype was recorded at least ten times. The chain links TRBV20-1 to TRBJ2-3; D is perhaps TRBD1 or TRBD2 (6 bases each). Trimming shortened V by 7 bases and J by 6 bases, and 23 bases separated the two germline ends. CDR3 length: 15 amino acids. Germline assignment: CDR1 DFQATT and CDR2 SNEGSKA (reference sequence). CDR3 loop: CSVLPSGARGDTQYF. The DNA for the CDR3 is TGCAGTGTCTTACCATCGGGGGCCCGCGGTGATACGCAGTATTTT.

The CDR3 is CASMRQFTRDGNTIYF. The CDR3 DNA is TGTGCCAGCATGAGACAGTTTACCAGGGATGGAAACACCATATATTTT. V gene TRBV27 combines with J gene TRBJ1-3; TRBD1 is a possible D gene (5 bases). The V end was cut by 7 bases, the J end by 3 bases, with 19 bases between. Germline CDR1 MNHEY, CDR2 SMNVEV (reference sequence). This CDR3 contains 16 residues.

In this sample, this clonotype turned up many times. V gene TRBV12-5 combines with J gene TRBJ2-5, with a tentative D call TRBD1 (5 bases). Trimming took off 9 bases at V and 5 bases at J, with 16 bases between the two ends. Germline CDR1 and CDR2: LGHNT and FRNRAP. CDR3 size: 13 residues. CDR3 bases: TGTGCTAGCTTGTCAGGGATGGGGGAGACCCAGTACTTC. It specifies CASLSGMGETQYF.